The text below deals with one T cell receptor beta chain. Donors were healthy Caucasian individuals from Russia aged about 6 to 90. They isolated at least 6.5 million PBMCs from each sample. Through a sample-barcoded 5' primer and a J-beta primer mix, a second PCR was run for about 6 to 11 cycles. From the 5' RACE reads, TCRdb called clonotypes with MiXCR, one entry per CDR3 protein. The data contain about 640,000 distinct CDR3 sequences, roughly 50% of them singletons. V dropped 5 bases and J dropped 5 bases, with 10 bases sitting between them. The CDR3 has 13 residues. Germline-derived CDR1 and CDR2 are LGHDT and YNNKEL (reference sequence). The sample originates from a study of blood T cells in healthy people across ages.

Sequenced: blood. The sequence came from a man aged 55 to 69 in good health. This rearrangement joins TRBV3-1 to TRBJ2-4; no definite D call. In DNA, the CDR3 is TGTGCCAGCAGCGGGCTCCTGGAAAACATTCAGTACTTC. Translating it yields CASSGLLENIQYF. The whole variable domain, filled in from reference TRBV3-1 and TRBJ2-4, reads DTAVSQTPKYLVTQMGNDKSIKCEQNLGHDTMYWYKQDSKKFLKIMFSYNNKELIINETVPNRFSPKSPDKAHLNLHINSLELGDSAVYFCASSGLLENIQYFGAGTRLSVL.